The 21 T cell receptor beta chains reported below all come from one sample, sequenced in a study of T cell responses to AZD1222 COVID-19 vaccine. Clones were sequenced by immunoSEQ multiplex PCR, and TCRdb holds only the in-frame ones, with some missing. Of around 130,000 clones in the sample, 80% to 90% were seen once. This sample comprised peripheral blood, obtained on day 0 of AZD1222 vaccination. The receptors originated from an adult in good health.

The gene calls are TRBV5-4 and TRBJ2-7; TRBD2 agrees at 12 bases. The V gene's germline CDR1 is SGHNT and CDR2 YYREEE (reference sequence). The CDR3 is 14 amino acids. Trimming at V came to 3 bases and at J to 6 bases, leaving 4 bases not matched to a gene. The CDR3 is CASSYRTSGAEQYF. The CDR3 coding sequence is TGTGCCAGCAGCTACCGGACTAGCGGGGCCGAGCAGTACTTC.

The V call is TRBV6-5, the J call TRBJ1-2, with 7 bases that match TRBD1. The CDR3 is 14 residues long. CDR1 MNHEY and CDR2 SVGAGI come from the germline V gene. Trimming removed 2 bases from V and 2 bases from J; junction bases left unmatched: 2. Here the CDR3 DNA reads TGTGCCAGCAGTTACCCGGACAGGAACTATGGCTACACCTTC. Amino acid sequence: CASSYPDRNYGYTF.

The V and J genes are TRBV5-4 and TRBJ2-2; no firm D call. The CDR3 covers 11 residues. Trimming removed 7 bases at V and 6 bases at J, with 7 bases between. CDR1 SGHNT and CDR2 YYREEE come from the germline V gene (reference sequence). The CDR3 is CASGLPGELFF. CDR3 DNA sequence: TGTGCCAGCGGCCTCCCCGGGGAGCTGTTTTTT. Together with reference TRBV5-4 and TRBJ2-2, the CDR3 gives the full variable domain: ETGVTQSPTHLIKTRGQQVTLRCSSQSGHNTVSWYQQALGQGPQFIFQYYREEENGRGNFPPRFSGLQFPNYSSELNVNALELDDSALYLCASGLPGELFFGEGSRLTVL.

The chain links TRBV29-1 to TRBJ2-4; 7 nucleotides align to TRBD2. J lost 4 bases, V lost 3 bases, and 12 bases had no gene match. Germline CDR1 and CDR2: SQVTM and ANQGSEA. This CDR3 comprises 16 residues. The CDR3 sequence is CSVDRLGSGGKNIQYF. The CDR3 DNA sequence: TGCAGCGTTGATCGGTTGGGGTCCGGGGGGAAAAACATTCAGTACTTC.

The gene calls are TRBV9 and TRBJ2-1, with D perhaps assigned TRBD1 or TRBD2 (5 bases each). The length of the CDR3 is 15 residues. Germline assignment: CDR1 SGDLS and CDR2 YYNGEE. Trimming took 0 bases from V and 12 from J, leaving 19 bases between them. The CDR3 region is CASSVAPPGPSGQFF. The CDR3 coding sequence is TGTGCCAGCAGCGTAGCCCCGCCGGGGCCTTCGGGGCAGTTCTTC.

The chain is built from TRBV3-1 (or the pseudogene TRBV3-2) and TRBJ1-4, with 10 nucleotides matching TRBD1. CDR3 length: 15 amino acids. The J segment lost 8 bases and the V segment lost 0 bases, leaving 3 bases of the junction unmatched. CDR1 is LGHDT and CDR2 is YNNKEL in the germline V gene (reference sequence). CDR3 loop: CASSQDGGQGEKLFF. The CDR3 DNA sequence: TGTGCCAGCAGCCAAGATGGGGGACAGGGGGAAAAACTGTTTTTT.

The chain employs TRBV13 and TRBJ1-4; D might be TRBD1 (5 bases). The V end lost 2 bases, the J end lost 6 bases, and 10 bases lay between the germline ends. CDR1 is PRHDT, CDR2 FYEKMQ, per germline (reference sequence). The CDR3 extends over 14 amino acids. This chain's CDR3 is CASSLKTADEKLFF. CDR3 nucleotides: TGTGCCAGCAGCTTAAAGACAGCGGATGAAAAACTGTTTTTT. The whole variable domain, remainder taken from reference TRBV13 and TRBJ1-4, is AAGVIQSPRHLIKEKRETATLKCYPIPRHDTVYWYQQGPGQDPQFLISFYEKMQSDKGSIPDRFSAQQFSDYHSELNMSSLELGDSALYFCASSLKTADEKLFFGSGTQLSVL.

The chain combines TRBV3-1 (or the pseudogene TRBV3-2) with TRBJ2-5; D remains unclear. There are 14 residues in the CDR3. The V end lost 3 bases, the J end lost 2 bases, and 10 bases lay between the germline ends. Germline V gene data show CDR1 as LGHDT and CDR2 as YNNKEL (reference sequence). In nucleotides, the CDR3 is TGTGCCAGCAGCCAGGTAGGAGCACAAGAGACCCAGTACTTC. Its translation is CASSQVGAQETQYF.

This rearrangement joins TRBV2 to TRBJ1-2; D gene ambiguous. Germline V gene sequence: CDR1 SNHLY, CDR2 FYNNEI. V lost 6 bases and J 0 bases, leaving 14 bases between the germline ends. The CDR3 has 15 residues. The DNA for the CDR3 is TGTGCCAGCAGGCCCAAGGCTACTCCTAACTATGGCTACACCTTC. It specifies CASRPKATPNYGYTF.

In nucleotides, the CDR3 is TGTGCCAGCAGCTTAGCCCTGCTTCGGGCAGGGAGAAACACTGAAGCTTTCTTT. The encoded protein is CASSLALLRAGRNTEAFF. V is TRBV11-2 and J is TRBJ1-1; a possible D gene is TRBD1 (5 bases). The CDR3 spans 18 residues. Looked up from germline, CDR1 is SGHAT and CDR2 is FQNNGV. V lost 1 base and J lost 2, with 20 bases in between.

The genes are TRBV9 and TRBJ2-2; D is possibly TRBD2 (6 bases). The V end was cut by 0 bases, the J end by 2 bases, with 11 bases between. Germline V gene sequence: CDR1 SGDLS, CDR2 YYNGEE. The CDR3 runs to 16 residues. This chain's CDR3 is CASSVGGGSNTGELFF. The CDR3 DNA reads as TGTGCCAGCAGCGTAGGTGGGGGGAGTAACACCGGGGAGCTGTTTTTT.

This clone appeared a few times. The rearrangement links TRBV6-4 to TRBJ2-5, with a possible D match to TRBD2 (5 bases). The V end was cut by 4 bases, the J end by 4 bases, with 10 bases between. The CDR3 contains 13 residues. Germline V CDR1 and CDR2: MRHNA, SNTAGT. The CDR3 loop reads CASSVDWGETQYF. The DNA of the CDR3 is TGTGCCAGCAGTGTGGACTGGGGAGAGACCCAGTACTTC.

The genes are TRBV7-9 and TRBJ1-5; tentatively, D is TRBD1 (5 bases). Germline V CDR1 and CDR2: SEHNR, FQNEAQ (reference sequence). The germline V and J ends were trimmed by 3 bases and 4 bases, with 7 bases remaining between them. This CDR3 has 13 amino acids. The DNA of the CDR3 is TGTGCCAGCAGCTTTGCAGGGAATCAGCCCCAGCATTTT. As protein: CASSFAGNQPQHF.

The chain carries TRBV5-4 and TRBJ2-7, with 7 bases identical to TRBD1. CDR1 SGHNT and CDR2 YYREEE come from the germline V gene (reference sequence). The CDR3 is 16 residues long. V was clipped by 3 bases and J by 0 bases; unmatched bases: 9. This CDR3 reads CASSYGPTGSSYEQYF. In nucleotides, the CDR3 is TGTGCCAGCAGCTACGGGCCGACAGGGAGCTCCTACGAGCAGTACTTC.

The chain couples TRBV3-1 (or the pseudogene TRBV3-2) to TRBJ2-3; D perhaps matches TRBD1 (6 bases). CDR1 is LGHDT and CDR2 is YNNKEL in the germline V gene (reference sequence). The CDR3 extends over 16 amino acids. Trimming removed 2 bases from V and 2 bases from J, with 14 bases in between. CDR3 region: CASSQRGQGVTDTQYF. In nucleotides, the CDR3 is TGTGCCAGCAGCCAAAGGGGACAAGGTGTCACAGATACGCAGTATTTT.

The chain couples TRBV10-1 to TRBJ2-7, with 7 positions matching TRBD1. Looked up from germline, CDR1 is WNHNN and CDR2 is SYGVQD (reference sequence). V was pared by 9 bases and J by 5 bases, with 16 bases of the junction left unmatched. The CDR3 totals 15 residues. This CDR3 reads CARGLLDRWYHEQYF. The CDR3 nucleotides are TGCGCCAGAGGCCTGTTGGACAGGTGGTACCACGAGCAGTACTTC.

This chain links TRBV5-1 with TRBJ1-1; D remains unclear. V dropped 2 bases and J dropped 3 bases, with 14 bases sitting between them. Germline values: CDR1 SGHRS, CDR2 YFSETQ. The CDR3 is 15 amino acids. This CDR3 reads CASSLESPVDTEAFF. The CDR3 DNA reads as TGCGCCAGCAGCTTAGAGTCACCGGTCGACACTGAAGCTTTCTTT.

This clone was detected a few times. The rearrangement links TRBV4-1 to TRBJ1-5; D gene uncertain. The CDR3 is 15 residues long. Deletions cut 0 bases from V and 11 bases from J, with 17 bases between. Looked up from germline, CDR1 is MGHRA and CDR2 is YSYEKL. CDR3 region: CASSQDLPSLGSQHF. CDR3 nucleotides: TGCGCCAGCAGCCAAGATTTACCGAGCCTAGGGTCCCAGCATTTT.

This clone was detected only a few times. CDR3 coding DNA: TGTGCCAGCAGCAAACGGACAGGGCGGGAGACCCAGTACTTC. Protein: CASSKRTGRETQYF. V gene TRBV3-1 (or the pseudogene TRBV3-2) combines with J gene TRBJ2-5; 8 bases map to TRBD1. The J segment lost 5 bases and the V segment lost 5 bases, leaving 7 bases of the junction unmatched. This CDR3 contains 14 residues. Germline CDR1 LGHDT, CDR2 YNNKEL (reference sequence).

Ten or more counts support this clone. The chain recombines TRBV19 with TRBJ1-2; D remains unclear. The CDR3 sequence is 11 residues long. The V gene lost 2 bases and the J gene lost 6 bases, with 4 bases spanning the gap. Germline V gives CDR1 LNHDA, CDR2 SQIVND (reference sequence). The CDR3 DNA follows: TGTGCCAGTAGTATATGGGATGGCTACACCTTC. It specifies CASSIWDGYTF.

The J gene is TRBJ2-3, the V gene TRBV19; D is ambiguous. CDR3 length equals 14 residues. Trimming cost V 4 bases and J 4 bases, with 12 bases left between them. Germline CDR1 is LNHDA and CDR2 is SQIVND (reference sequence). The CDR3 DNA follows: TGTGCCAGTAGTACGCCCAGTCGCCCAGATACGCAGTATTTT. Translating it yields CASSTPSRPDTQYF.